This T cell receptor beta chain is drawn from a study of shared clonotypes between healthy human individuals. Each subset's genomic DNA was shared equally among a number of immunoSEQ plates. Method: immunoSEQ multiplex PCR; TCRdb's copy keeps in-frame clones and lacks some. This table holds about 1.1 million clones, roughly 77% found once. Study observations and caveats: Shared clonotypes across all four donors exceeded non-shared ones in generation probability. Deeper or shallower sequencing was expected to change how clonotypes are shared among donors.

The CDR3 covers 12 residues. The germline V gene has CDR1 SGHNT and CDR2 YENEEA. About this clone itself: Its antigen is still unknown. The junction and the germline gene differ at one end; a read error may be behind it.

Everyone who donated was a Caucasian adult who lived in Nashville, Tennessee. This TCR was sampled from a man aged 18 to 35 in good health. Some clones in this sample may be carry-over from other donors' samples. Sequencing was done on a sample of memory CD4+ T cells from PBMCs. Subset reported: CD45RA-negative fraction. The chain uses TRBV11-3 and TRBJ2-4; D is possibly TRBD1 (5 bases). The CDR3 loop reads CASSPARQQPHF. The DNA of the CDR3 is TGTGCCAGCAGCCCGGCAAGACAGCAGCCACACTTC.